This T cell receptor (beta chain) was observed in a study of T cells in Graves' hyperthyroidism and ophthalmopathy. Whole-study findings and limits: Most thyroid clonotypes with frequency above 0.001 were detected in blood. The model's output predicted ophthalmopathy at a median of roughly 6.9 months prior to onset.

The germline CDR1 and CDR2 sequences are MGHRA and YSYEKL. Trimming took off 1 base at V and 2 bases at J, with 17 bases between the two ends. This CDR3 has 17 residues. A Clinical Activity Score of at least 3, a NOSPECS grade of at least 4 and a duration under 3 months were recorded in the ophthalmopathy patients. Diagnoses used clinical symptoms, serum thyroxine and TRAb, thyroid ultrasound and orbital computed tomography. This clonotype was counted only a few times. As yet, its antigen is unknown. Amplified TCR beta CDR3 regions came from RNA transcripts. The HTBI primer set served for first-round RT-PCR of the TCR CDR3. TCRdb redid the calling of the multiplex PCR reads with MiXCR, one entry per CDR3 protein. The data show a few hundred thousand distinct CDR3 sequences, roughly 22% seen once.

This chain connects TRBV4-1 to TRBJ1-2, with D hard to call. The sample taken for sequencing was blood. This receptor was obtained from a man younger than 45 with Graves' ophthalmopathy. The CDR3 DNA reads TGCGCCAGCAGCCAAGGGGGAGGGCCTGGGAGGAACTATGGCTACACCTTC. It translates to CASSQGGGPGRNYGYTF.